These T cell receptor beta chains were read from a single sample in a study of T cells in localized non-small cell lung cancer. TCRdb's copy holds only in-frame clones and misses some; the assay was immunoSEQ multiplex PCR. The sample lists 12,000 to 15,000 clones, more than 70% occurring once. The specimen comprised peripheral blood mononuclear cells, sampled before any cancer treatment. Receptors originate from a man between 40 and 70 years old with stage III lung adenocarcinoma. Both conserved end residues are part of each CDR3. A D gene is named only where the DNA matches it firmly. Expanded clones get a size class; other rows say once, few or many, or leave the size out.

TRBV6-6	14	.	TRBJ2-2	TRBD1	TGTGCCAGCAGCCTCCGGGGGACAGGCGGGGAGCTGTTTTTT	CASSLRGTGGELFF
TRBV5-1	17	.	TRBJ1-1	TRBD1	TGCGCCAGCAGCACGGGGACAGGGGGCCGGTGGAACACTGAAGCTTTCTTT	CASSTGTGGRWNTEAFF
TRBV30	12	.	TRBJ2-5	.	TGTGCCTGGACCCCCCGACAAGAGACCCAGTACTTC	CAWTPRQETQYF
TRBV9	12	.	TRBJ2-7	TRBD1	TGTGCCAGCAGCGGTACAGGGGGTGAGCAGTACTTC	CASSGTGGEQYF
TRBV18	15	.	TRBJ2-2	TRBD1	TGTGCCAGCTCGCCCGGGACAGGGATCCCCGGGGAGCTGTTTTTT	CASSPGTGIPGELFF
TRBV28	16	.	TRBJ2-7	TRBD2	TGTGCCAGCAGTCGCCGTAGCGGGTATTCCTTCTACGAGCAGTACTTC	CASSRRSGYSFYEQYF
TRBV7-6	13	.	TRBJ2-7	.	TGTGCCAGCAGCTCTATGGACGGCTACGAGCAGTACTTC	CASSSMDGYEQYF
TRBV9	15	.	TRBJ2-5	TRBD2	TGTGCCAGCAGCGTAGTCGCTAGCGGGAAAGAGACCCAGTACTTC	CASSVVASGKETQYF
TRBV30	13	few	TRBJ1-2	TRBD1	TGTGCCTGGGAGGGACAGGGGGCCGCTGGCTACACCTTC	CAWEGQGAAGYTF
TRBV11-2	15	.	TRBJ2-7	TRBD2	TGTGCCAGCAGCCCCTGGGGAGGGAGGGCCGCCGAGCAGTACTTC	CASSPWGGRAAEQYF
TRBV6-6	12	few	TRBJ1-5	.	TGTGCCGCCTCCGGGGTCAATCAGCCCCAGCATTTT	CAASGVNQPQHF
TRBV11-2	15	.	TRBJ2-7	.	TGTGCCAGCAGCTTAGCCCAGAGCGGCTTCTACGAGCAGTACTTC	CASSLAQSGFYEQYF
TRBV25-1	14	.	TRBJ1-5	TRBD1	TGTGCCAGCAGACTCAACAGGGGGCGTCAGCCCCAGCATTTT	CASRLNRGRQPQHF
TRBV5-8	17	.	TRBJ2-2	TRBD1	TGTGCCAGCAGTCCGACAGGGGCCCGCCGAAACACCGGGGAGCTGTTTTTT	CASSPTGARRNTGELFF
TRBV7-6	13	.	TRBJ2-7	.	TGTGCCAGCAGCCGGGGACCCCAGAGCGAGCAGTACTTC	CASSRGPQSEQYF
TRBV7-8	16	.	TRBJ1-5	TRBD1	TGTGCCAGCAGCACCAGGACAGGGGAAACAGATCAGCCCCAGCATTTT	CASSTRTGETDQPQHF
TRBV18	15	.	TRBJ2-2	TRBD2	TGTGCCAGCTCACCGGGACTAGCGCCTACCGGGGAGCTGTTTTTT	CASSPGLAPTGELFF
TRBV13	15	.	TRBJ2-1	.	TGTGCCAGCAGCTCCGGACTGGCGGGTTACAATGAGCAGTTCTTC	CASSSGLAGYNEQFF
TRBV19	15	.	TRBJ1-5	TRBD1	TGTGCCAGTAGTATAGGACAGGGAGGCAATCAGCCCCAGCATTTT	CASSIGQGGNQPQHF
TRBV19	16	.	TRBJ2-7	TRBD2	TGTGCCAGTAGTATAGATGTTAGCCTAGCGGGCAACGAGCAGTACTTC	CASSIDVSLAGNEQYF
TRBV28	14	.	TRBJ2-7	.	TGTGCCAGCAGTCCGTTGGGGACATTTTACGAGCAGTACTTC	CASSPLGTFYEQYF
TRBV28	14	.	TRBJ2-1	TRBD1	TGTGCCAGCACCGGGACAGGGAGGGGTGGGGAGCAGTTCTTC	CASTGTGRGGEQFF
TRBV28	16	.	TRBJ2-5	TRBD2	TGTGCCAGCACTCCGCTGGGACTAGCGAACCAAGAGACCCAGTACTTC	CASTPLGLANQETQYF
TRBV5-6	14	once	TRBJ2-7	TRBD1	TGTGCCAGCAGCTTGGGGGACAGGGCCAAAGAGCAGTACTTC	CASSLGDRAKEQYF
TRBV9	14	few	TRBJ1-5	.	TGTGCCAGCAGCGCGGGGACGGGCAATCAGCCCCAGCATTTT	CASSAGTGNQPQHF
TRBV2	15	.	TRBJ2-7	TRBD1	TGTGCCAGCAGTGATCGGGACAGGGGGTCCTACGAGCAGTACTTC	CASSDRDRGSYEQYF
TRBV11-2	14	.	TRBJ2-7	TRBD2	TGTGCCAGCAGCTTAGGCGGGAGTTTGTACGAGCAGTACTTC	CASSLGGSLYEQYF
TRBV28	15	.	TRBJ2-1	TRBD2	TGTGCCAGCAGTTCGGGGACTAGCGGGAGACGCGAGCAGTTCTTC	CASSSGTSGRREQFF
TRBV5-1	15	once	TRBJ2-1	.	TGCGCCAGCAGCTGGGGGACTGCCTCTGAAAATGAGCAGTTCTTC	CASSWGTASENEQFF
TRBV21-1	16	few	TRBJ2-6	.	TGTGCCAGCAGGCTAGTGGAACAAAGTCGGGCCAACGTCCTGACTTTC	CASRLVEQSRANVLTF
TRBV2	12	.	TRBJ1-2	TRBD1	TGTGCCAGCAGTGAGATACAGGGGTTTTTCACCTTC	CASSEIQGFFTF
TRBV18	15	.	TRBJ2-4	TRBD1	TGTGCCAGCTCACCCGGGACAGGGTTCGAAAACATTCAGTACTTC	CASSPGTGFENIQYF
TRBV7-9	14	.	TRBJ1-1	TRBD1	TGTGCCAGCAGCATACAGGGGGCGCGCACTGAAGCTTTCTTT	CASSIQGARTEAFF
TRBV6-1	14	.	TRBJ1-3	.	TGTGCCAGCAGTGAAGGGATTCCGGGAAAAACCATATATTTT	CASSEGIPGKTIYF
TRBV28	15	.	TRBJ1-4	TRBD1	TGTGCCAGCAGTCTTCAGGGGGCTCCTAATGAAAAACTGTTTTTT	CASSLQGAPNEKLFF
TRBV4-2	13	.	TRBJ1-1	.	TGTGCCAGCAGCCAGGACAGTTACCCTGAAGCTTTCTTT	CASSQDSYPEAFF
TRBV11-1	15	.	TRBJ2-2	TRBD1	TGTGCCAGCAGCACCCGGGACAGATCCACCGGGGAGCTGTTTTTT	CASSTRDRSTGELFF
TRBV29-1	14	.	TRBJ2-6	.	TGCAGCGTTGTACCGGGGGCCGGGGCCAACGTCCTGACTTTC	CSVVPGAGANVLTF
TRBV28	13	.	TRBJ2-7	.	TGTGCCAGCAAAGGAGGGGGGAAAAACGAGCAGTACTTC	CASKGGGKNEQYF
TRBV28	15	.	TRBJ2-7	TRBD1	TGTGCCAGCAGCGATCAGGGGGCGCATCCCTACGAGCAGTACTTC	CASSDQGAHPYEQYF
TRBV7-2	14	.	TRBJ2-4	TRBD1	TGTGCCAGCAGCCCCGACAGGGGATGGGACATTCAGTACTTC	CASSPDRGWDIQYF
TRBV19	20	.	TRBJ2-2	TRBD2	TGTGCCAGTAGTATGACTAGAGGGAGGGGAAGTAGAAGGTCCACCGAGGAGCTGTTTTTT	CASSMTRGRGSRRSTEELFF
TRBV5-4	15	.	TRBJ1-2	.	TGTGCCAGCACCCCTGGGGGGAGAGCTAACTATGGCTACACCTTC	CASTPGGRANYGYTF
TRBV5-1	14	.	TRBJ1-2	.	TGCGCCAGCAGCTCGACAGGAGGAGACTATGGCTACACCTTC	CASSSTGGDYGYTF
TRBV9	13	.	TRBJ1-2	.	TGTGCCAGCAGCCCCGGACGGCTCTATGGCTACACCTTC	CASSPGRLYGYTF
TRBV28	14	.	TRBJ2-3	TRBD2	TGTGCCAGCAGTCGGGAGGGCCTCACAGATACGCAGTATTTT	CASSREGLTDTQYF
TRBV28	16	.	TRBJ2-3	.	TGTGCCAGCAGTTTAGGGGGCGGAACGTACACAGATACGCAGTATTTT	CASSLGGGTYTDTQYF
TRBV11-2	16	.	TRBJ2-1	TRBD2	TGTGCCAGCAGCCCCCTACTAGCGGTAACCTACAATGAGCAGTTCTTC	CASSPLLAVTYNEQFF
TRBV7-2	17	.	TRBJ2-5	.	TGTGCCAGCAGCTTAGAAGTCGTCGCGCCCGGGCGAGAGACCCAGTACTTC	CASSLEVVAPGRETQYF
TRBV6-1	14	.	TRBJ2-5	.	TGTGCCAGCAGATCCCGGGGGCTCCAAGAGACCCAGTACTTC	CASRSRGLQETQYF
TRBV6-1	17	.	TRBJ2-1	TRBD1	TGTGCCAGCAGTGGTCGGACAGGGGTCAACTCCTACAATGAGCAGTTCTTC	CASSGRTGVNSYNEQFF
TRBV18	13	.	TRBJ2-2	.	TGTGCCAGCTCACGGGGACTTGACGGGGAGCTGTTTTTT	CASSRGLDGELFF
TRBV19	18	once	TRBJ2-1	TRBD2	TGTGCCAGTAGTGGGGACGGGACTAGCGGGAGGGGGTACAATGAGCAGTTCTTC	CASSGDGTSGRGYNEQFF